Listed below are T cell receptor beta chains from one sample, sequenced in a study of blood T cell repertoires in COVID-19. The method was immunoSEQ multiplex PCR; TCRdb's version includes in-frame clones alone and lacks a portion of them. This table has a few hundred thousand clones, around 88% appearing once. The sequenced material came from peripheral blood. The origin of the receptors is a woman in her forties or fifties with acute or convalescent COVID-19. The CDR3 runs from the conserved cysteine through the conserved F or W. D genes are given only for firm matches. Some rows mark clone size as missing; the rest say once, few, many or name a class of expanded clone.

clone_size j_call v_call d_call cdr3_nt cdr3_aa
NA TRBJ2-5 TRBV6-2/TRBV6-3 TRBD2 TGTGCCAGCAGTTACCCGACTAGCGGTTATCAAGAGACCCAGTACTTC CASSYPTSGYQETQYF
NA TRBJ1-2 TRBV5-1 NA TGCGCCAGCAGCCTTTCACAGGGATCAAGAGATGGCTACACCTTC CASSLSQGSRDGYTF
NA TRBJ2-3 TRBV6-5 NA TGTGCCAGCAGTCCAGGACCTACTAGGGCAGATACGCAGTATTTT CASSPGPTRADTQYF
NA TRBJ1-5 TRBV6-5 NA TGTGCCAGCAGAGGGGATAGCAATCAGCCCCAGCATTTT CASRGDSNQPQHF
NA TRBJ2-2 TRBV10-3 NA TGTGCCATCAGTGAGACAAACACCGGGGAGCTGTTTTTT CAISETNTGELFF
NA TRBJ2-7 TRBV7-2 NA TGTGCCAGCAGCCGGGAGGGGACAGCCTCAGCCGAGCAGTACTTC CASSREGTASAEQYF
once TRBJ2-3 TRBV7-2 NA TGTGCCAGCAGCTCGCGGGGGCCCAGCACAGATACGCAGTATTTT CASSSRGPSTDTQYF
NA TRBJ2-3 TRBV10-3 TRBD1 TGTGCCATCACCGAGGGACAGGGGGCAGATACGCAGTATTTT CAITEGQGADTQYF
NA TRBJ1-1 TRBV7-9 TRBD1 TGTGCCAGCAGCAGGGACAGCATGAACACTGAAGCTTTCTTT CASSRDSMNTEAFF
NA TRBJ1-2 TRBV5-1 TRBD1 TGCGCCAGCACCTTGGAGCCAGGGGGGAACTATGGCTACACCTTC CASTLEPGGNYGYTF
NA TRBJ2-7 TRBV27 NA TGTGCCAGCAGCGACCGGGAGCTCTACGAGCAGTACTTC CASSDRELYEQYF
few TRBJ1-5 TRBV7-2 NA TGTGCCAGCAGCTTACACAATCAGCCCCAGCATTTT CASSLHNQPQHF
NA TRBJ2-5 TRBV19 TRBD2 TGTGCCAGTAGTAATGGACTAGCCCAAGAGACCCAGTACTTC CASSNGLAQETQYF
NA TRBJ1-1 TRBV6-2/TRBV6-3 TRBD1 TGTGCCAGCAGTCCGGGACAGACAAACACTGAAGCTTTCTTT CASSPGQTNTEAFF
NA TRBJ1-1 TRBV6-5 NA TGTGCCAGCAGTTACTCACGACTTTCGAACACTGAAGCTTTCTTT CASSYSRLSNTEAFF
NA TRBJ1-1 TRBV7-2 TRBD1 TGTGCCAGCAGCGTAGACAGGGGGGCCACTGAAGCTTTCTTT CASSVDRGATEAFF
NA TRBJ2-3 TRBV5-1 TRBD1 TGCGCCAGCAGCTTGGGCCAGGGGGCCGTTACGCAGTATTTT CASSLGQGAVTQYF
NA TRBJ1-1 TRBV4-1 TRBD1 TGCGCCAGCAGCCCAGGGTTAGGCAGGGGGGCGGACACTGAAGCTTTCTTT CASSPGLGRGADTEAFF
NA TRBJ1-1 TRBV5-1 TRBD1 TGCGCCAGCAGCTTGGCAGGGGGAAGTACTGAAGCTTTCTTT CASSLAGGSTEAFF
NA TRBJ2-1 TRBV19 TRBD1 TGTGCCAGTGGACGCGCGCCAGGACAGGCCTACAATGAGCAGTTCTTC CASGRAPGQAYNEQFF
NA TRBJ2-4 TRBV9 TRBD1 TGTGCCAGCAGCGTAAGTCCCCGGGACAGAGACATTCAGTACTTC CASSVSPRDRDIQYF
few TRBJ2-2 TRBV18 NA TGTGCCAGCTCACCATACCTGGACAGACCCGGGGAGCTGTTTTTT CASSPYLDRPGELFF
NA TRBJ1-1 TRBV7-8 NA TGTGCCAGCAGCTTAGAAGGAGGGGTCGCTGAAGCTTTCTTT CASSLEGGVAEAFF
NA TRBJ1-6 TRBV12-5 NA TGTGCTAGTGGTTTGGCCGAGAATTCACCCCTCCACTTT CASGLAENSPLHF
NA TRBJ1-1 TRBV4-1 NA TGCGCCAGCAGCCCCTTGGGGGGGGCGCGGGGCACTGAAGCTTTCTTT CASSPLGGARGTEAFF
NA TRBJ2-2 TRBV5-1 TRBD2 TGCGCTAGCAGCGGGGAGGGCAGGTTGAACACCGGGGAGCTGTTTTTT CASSGEGRLNTGELFF